A single sample is the source of the 25 T cell receptor beta chains below, sequenced in a study of T cells after yellow fever vaccination. Each CDR3 protein gets one entry after TCRdb re-called the 5' RACE reads with MiXCR. The sample shows 230,000 or so distinct CDR3 sequences, roughly 4% of them seen only once. The input for sequencing was PBMCs, taken 15 days after the yellow fever booster vaccination. These receptors were obtained from a man between 18 and 35 years old who received the YFV17D yellow fever vaccine.

This clonotype appeared many times. The V and J genes are TRBV5-5 and TRBJ2-3; D gene unclear. Trimming took off 5 bases at V and 6 bases at J, with 10 bases between the two ends. Germline assignment: CDR1 SGHKS and CDR2 YYEKEE (reference sequence). This CDR3 is 12 amino acids long. CDR3 nucleotide sequence: TGTGCCAGCAGTCAAAGCCTTGATACGCAGTATTTT. It encodes CASSQSLDTQYF.

This chain uses TRBV14 with TRBJ2-3; D ambiguous. Germline V gene sequence: CDR1 SGHDN, CDR2 FVKESK. This CDR3 comprises 17 residues. Trimming stripped 0 bases from V and 2 bases from J, with 15 bases between. The CDR3 is CASSQDLGSRATDTQYF. The CDR3 bases are TGTGCCAGCAGCCAAGATCTTGGGTCTAGGGCCACAGATACGCAGTATTTT.

The sample holds many counts of this clonotype. DNA of the CDR3: TGCAGTGTTCCGCCACTCGCGGCCCTAGAGACCCAGTACTTC. Protein product: CSVPPLAALETQYF. The gene calls are TRBV20-1 and TRBJ2-5; D ambiguous. V was shortened by 7 bases and J by 4 bases, with 19 bases between the two germline ends. The V gene's germline CDR1 is DFQATT and CDR2 SNEGSKA (reference sequence). The CDR3 covers 14 residues.

This clonotype was recorded a few times. The gene calls are TRBV7-2 and TRBJ2-3, with D possibly matching TRBD1 (6 bases). Germline CDR1 reads SGHTA; CDR2 reads FQGNSA. The length of the CDR3 is 15 residues. Trimming pared 6 bases from V and 4 bases from J, leaving 17 bases between. The CDR3 DNA reads as TGTGCCAGCAGTTCGGGACATCTCGGCGCAGATACGCAGTATTTT. Its protein is CASSSGHLGADTQYF.

This clonotype has ten or more counts. The V and J genes are TRBV7-6 and TRBJ2-5, with D maybe TRBD2 (5 bases). Germline assignment: CDR1 SGHVS and CDR2 FNYEAQ. V gave up 1 base and J gave up 2 bases, with 11 bases separating them. The CDR3 is 15 residues long. CDR3 coding DNA: TGTGCCAGCAGCTTAGATGGAGGTGGGCAAGAGACCCAGTACTTC. Translation gives CASSLDGGGQETQYF.

This clonotype was counted ten times or more. The chain carries TRBV4-2 and TRBJ1-2; D remains unclear. Germline V gene lookup returns CDR1 LGHNA and CDR2 YNFKEQ. There are 15 residues in the CDR3. The V end lost 8 bases, the J end lost 7 bases, and 23 bases lay between the germline ends. DNA for the CDR3: TGTGCCAGCTGCGGTGACGCTGTCGGGCTCGGTGGCTACACCTTC. Amino acids: CASCGDAVGLGGYTF.

This clonotype occurred many times. The J gene is TRBJ2-2, the V gene TRBV5-1; D is undetermined. Trimming removed 6 bases from V and 0 bases from J, with 12 bases in between. The germline V gene encodes CDR1 SGHRS and CDR2 YFSETQ. This CDR3 is 15 amino acids long. CDR3 in amino acids: CASKERTANTGELFF. The CDR3 region has the DNA TGCGCCAGCAAGGAACGGACGGCGAACACCGGGGAGCTGTTTTTT.

This clonotype was recorded many times. The rearrangement uses TRBV20-1 and TRBJ2-1, with D perhaps being TRBD1 or TRBD2 (6 bases each). Germline V gives CDR1 DFQATT, CDR2 SNEGSKA (reference sequence). Trimming stripped 6 bases from V and 6 bases from J, with 18 bases between. The CDR3 is made up of 14 amino acids. CDR3 region: CSAPTPGAGNEQFF. The CDR3 coding sequence is TGCAGTGCACCCACCCCGGGGGCGGGCAATGAGCAGTTCTTC.

This clonotype was counted many times. This chain uses TRBV4-3 with TRBJ2-7; possible D gene TRBD1, 5 bases. The germline gives CDR1 LGHNA, CDR2 YSLEER. CDR3 length: 15 amino acids. V was trimmed by 3 bases and J by 0 bases, leaving 12 bases between them. The CDR3 DNA is TGCGCCAGCAGCCATGGGGCTAGTAACTCCTACGAGCAGTACTTC. Protein sequence: CASSHGASNSYEQYF.

The table lists this clonotype with a few counts. In DNA form, the CDR3 reads TGTGCCAGCAGCGGGGCCGAAGAGACCCAGTACTTC. Its protein product is CASSGAEETQYF. The chain recombines TRBV11-3 with TRBJ2-5; possibly TRBD1 for D (5 bases). The germline V gene has CDR1 SGHNT and CDR2 YENEEA. The CDR3 contains 12 residues. Trimming cost V 5 bases and J 3 bases, with 7 bases left between them.

This clonotype showed up many times. The rearrangement uses TRBV5-1 and TRBJ2-5, with 9 bases fitting TRBD2. Trimming took 1 base from V and 4 from J; bases not matched to a gene: 8. Germline CDR1 SGHRS, CDR2 YFSETQ. CDR3 size: 16 residues. CDR3 amino acids: CASSLTTSGGGETQYF. In DNA, the CDR3 is TGCGCCAGCAGCTTGACGACTAGCGGAGGTGGAGAGACCCAGTACTTC.

This clonotype came up many times. The chain has TRBV5-1 and TRBJ2-2; no clear D. Trimming took off 2 bases at V and 1 base at J, with 6 bases between the two ends. Per the germline V gene, CDR1 is SGHRS and CDR2 is YFSETQ. This CDR3 has 14 residues. The CDR3 DNA sequence: TGCGCCAGCAGCTTTTGGAAGAACACCGGGGAGCTGTTTTTT. This encodes CASSFWKNTGELFF.

This clonotype showed up many times. The chain links TRBV20-1 to TRBJ2-3; 8 bases are shared with TRBD2. Germline CDR1 and CDR2: DFQATT and SNEGSKA (reference sequence). V lost 6 bases to trimming and J lost 11 bases; unmatched junction nucleotides: 19. The CDR3 spans 15 residues. The CDR3 sequence: CSAHHPGLGPSMQYF. The CDR3 region has the DNA TGCAGTGCACACCACCCGGGACTAGGTCCTAGTATGCAGTATTTT.

This clonotype was seen repeatedly, ten times or more. The V and J genes are TRBV12-3 or TRBV12-4 and TRBJ1-1; 7 nucleotides match TRBD1. This CDR3 comprises 14 residues. V was pared by 5 bases and J by 0 bases, with 3 bases of the junction left unmatched. This CDR3 is CASSPQGVNTEAFF. Here the CDR3 DNA reads TGTGCCAGCAGTCCCCAGGGGGTGAACACTGAAGCTTTCTTT.

The table lists this clonotype with many counts. V usage is TRBV6-6 and J usage is TRBJ1-5, with D unresolved. This CDR3 has 11 amino acids. Trimming took 6 bases from V and 8 from J, leaving 8 bases between them. Germline-derived CDR1 and CDR2 are MNHNY and SVGAGI (reference sequence). Written as DNA, the CDR3 is TGTGCCAGCAGAGATCGAGAGCCCCAGCATTTT. Amino acids: CASRDREPQHF.

Many counts were recorded for this clonotype. The chain couples TRBV10-3 to TRBJ2-2; D not resolved. Germline V gives CDR1 ENHRY, CDR2 SYGVKD. The CDR3 loop spans 13 amino acids. Deletions cut 0 bases from V and 1 base from J, with 0 bases between. The CDR3 protein is CAISESNTGELFF. The CDR3 nucleotides read TGTGCCATCAGTGAGTCGAACACCGGGGAGCTGTTTTTT.

This clonotype was counted ten times or more. The rearrangement uses TRBV11-2 and TRBJ2-7, with D possibly TRBD2 on 5 matching bases. V was shortened by 0 bases and J by 6 bases, with 9 bases between the two germline ends. Germline values: CDR1 SGHAT, CDR2 FQNNGV. CDR3 length: 13 residues. The CDR3 here is CASSLDRGSEQYF. Here the CDR3 DNA reads TGTGCCAGCAGCTTAGATAGAGGGTCCGAGCAGTACTTC.

This clonotype appeared many times. The rearrangement uses TRBV5-4 and TRBJ1-1, with D hard to call. CDR3 length: 14 amino acids. Trimming took off 0 bases at V and 2 bases at J, with 8 bases between the two ends. Germline-derived CDR1 and CDR2 are SGHNT and YYREEE (reference sequence). The CDR3 loop reads CASSLAVGNTEAFF. For the CDR3, the DNA is TGTGCCAGCAGCTTGGCTGTCGGAAACACTGAAGCTTTCTTT. The variable domain in full, completed from reference TRBV5-4 and TRBJ1-1, reads ETGVTQSPTHLIKTRGQQVTLRCSSQSGHNTVSWYQQALGQGPQFIFQYYREEENGRGNFPPRFSGLQFPNYSSELNVNALELDDSALYLCASSLAVGNTEAFFGQGTRLTVV.

This clonotype was picked up many times. The chain carries TRBV11-2 and TRBJ2-7; 7 nucleotides align to TRBD1. Germline values: CDR1 SGHAT, CDR2 FQNNGV. The CDR3 totals 14 residues. V lost 4 bases to trimming and J lost 1 base; unmatched junction nucleotides: 4. CDR3 DNA sequence: TGTGCCAGCAGCTACGGGACAGAGTCCTACGAGCAGTACGTC. Its translation: CASSYGTESYEQYV.

This clonotype was seen ten or more times. This sequence joins TRBV6-6 and TRBJ1-4, with TRBD1 matching over 8 bases. Germline V gives CDR1 MNHNY, CDR2 SVGAGI (reference sequence). This CDR3 is 15 amino acids long. J gave up 8 bases and V 6 bases, and 11 bases lay outside the gene matches. The DNA of the CDR3 is TGTGCCAGCAGCAGACAGGGGATAATGAGGGAAAAACTGTTTTTT. This encodes CASSRQGIMREKLFF.

In this sample, this clonotype turned up a few times. The chain uses TRBV3-1 and TRBJ2-7; D could derive from TRBD1 or TRBD2 (6 bases each). Per the germline V gene, CDR1 is LGHDT and CDR2 is YNNKEL (reference sequence). CDR3 length: 16 residues. The V end was cut by 1 base, the J end by 2 bases, with 15 bases between. The CDR3 loop reads CASSQVRGDLTYEQYF. Written as DNA, the CDR3 is TGTGCCAGCAGCCAAGTTAGGGGGGACTTAACCTACGAGCAGTACTTC.

The sample holds many counts of this clonotype. The chain uses TRBV5-4 and TRBJ2-5; tentatively, D is TRBD1 (5 bases). V was pared by 4 bases and J by 5 bases, with 21 bases between. The CDR3 extends over 16 amino acids. Germline V lookup: CDR1 SGHNT, CDR2 YYREEE (reference sequence). The DNA of the CDR3 is TGTGCCAGCAGCCCGACCCCGCAGGGCAAATGGGAGACCCAGTACTTC. Translating gives CASSPTPQGKWETQYF.

The table lists this clonotype with many counts. The rearrangement joins TRBV12-3 or TRBV12-4 to TRBJ2-4; D might be TRBD1 (5 bases). The V and J ends lost 6 bases and 0 bases respectively, with 9 bases between them. CDR3 length: 14 amino acids. CDR3 sequence (DNA): TGTGCCAGCAGCCCGGACACAGCCAAAAACATTCAGTACTTC. Translating it yields CASSPDTAKNIQYF.

The sample holds many counts of this clonotype. The J gene is TRBJ1-2, the V gene TRBV5-1; maybe TRBD1 (5 bases). The germline gives CDR1 SGHRS, CDR2 YFSETQ. With 2 bases removed from V and 7 bases from J, the gap between germline ends came to 18 bases. This CDR3 spans 15 amino acids. For the CDR3, the DNA is TGCGCCAGCAGCTTCAGGCCGGGGGAGACCTTTGGCTACACCTTC. This codes for CASSFRPGETFGYTF.

This clonotype appeared many times. The rearrangement links TRBV7-9 to TRBJ2-1; TRBD2 matches 9 bases. The CDR3 has 16 residues. Germline lookup yields CDR1 SEHNR and CDR2 FQNEAQ (reference sequence). V shed 5 bases, J shed 8 bases, and the junction held 13 bases outside the gene matches. The CDR3 loop reads CASSPRSSGGPDEQFF. CDR3 nucleotide sequence: TGTGCCAGCAGCCCGAGGTCGAGCGGGGGGCCCGATGAGCAGTTCTTC.